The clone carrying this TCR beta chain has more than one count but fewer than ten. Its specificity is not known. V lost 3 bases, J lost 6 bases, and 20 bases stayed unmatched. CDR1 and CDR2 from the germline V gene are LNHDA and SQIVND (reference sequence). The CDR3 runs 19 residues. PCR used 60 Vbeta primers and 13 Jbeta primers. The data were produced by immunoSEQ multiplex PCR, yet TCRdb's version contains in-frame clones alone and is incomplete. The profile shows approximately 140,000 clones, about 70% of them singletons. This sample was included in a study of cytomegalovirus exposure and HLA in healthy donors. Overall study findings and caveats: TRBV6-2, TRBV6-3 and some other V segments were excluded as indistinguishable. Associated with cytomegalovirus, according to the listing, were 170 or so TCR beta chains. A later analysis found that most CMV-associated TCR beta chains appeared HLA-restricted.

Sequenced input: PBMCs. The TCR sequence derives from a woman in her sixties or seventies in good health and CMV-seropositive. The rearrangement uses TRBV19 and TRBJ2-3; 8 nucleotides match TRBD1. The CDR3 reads CASSILFSDRGKNGDTQYF. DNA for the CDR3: TGTGCCAGTAGTATCCTCTTCTCCGACAGGGGTAAAAACGGGGATACGCAGTATTTT.